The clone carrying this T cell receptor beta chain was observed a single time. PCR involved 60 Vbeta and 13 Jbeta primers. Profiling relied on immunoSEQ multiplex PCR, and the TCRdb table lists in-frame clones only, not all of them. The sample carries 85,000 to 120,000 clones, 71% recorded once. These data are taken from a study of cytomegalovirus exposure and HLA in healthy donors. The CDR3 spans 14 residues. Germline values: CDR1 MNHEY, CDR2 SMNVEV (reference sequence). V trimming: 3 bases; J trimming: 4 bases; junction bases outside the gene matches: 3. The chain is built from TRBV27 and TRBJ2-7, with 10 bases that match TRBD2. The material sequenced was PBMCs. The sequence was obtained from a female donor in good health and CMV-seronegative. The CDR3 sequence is CASSLGAGGYEQYF. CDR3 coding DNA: TGTGCCAGCAGTTTGGGAGCGGGAGGGTACGAGCAGTACTTC.